The entry below describes one T cell receptor (beta chain). No antigen is known for it. A junction boundary mismatches the germline segment, possibly from a read error. The entry originates in a study of OX40 agonist ivuxolimab in advanced cancers. On the study more broadly: As their treatment, patients were administered ivuxolimab, an agonistic anti-OX40 (CD134) antibody. Partial responses were observed in three patients, of whom one had hepatocellular carcinoma and two had cutaneous melanoma. Study results and caveats: Antigen specificity remained undetermined for the expanded peripheral T cells.

Germline CDR1 reads GTSNPN; CDR2 reads SVGIG (reference sequence). This CDR3 has 11 amino acids. Assay: immunoSEQ multiplex PCR; the TCRdb copy retains only in-frame clones and omits some. This sample yields over 30,000 clones, of which approximately 84% are seen a single time; 12% belongs to the top ten. The sequenced sample was CD4+ or CD8+ T cells sorted from blood, obtained in a trial of the OX40 agonist ivuxolimab. The V call is TRBV30, the J call TRBJ2-7, with D maybe TRBD2 (5 bases). The clonotype comes from an adult with an advanced solid tumor such as melanoma, head and neck, liver or kidney cancer. The CDR3 protein is CAWSIGSAGGF. The CDR3 nucleotides read TGTGCCTGGAGTATCGGGTCGGCGGGTGGCTTC.